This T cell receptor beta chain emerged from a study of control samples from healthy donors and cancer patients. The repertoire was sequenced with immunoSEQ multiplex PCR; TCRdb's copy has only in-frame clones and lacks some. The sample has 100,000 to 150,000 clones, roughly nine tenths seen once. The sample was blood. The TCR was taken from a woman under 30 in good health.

The CDR3 here is CATSDPTDTQYF. The CDR3, as DNA: TGTGCCACCAGTGACCCGACAGATACGCAGTATTTT. This sequence joins TRBV24-1 and TRBJ2-3; D gene unclear. Germline V gene lookup returns CDR1 KGHDR and CDR2 SFDVKD. The CDR3 covers 12 residues. V lost 4 bases to trimming and J lost 3 bases, with 4 bases between them.